The clone carrying this T cell receptor beta chain has a single count. This specimen belongs to a study of T cell responses to AZD1222 COVID-19 vaccine. V shed 0 bases and J shed 9 bases, with 10 bases lying between them. CDR3 size: 13 residues. Per germline, CDR1 SGHAT and CDR2 FQNNGV. Generated by immunoSEQ multiplex PCR, the TCRdb table keeps only in-frame clones and is missing some. The sample includes 140,000 to 150,000 clones, about nine tenths seen only once; the top ten take approximately 3.8%. The chain links TRBV11-2 to TRBJ2-3; D gene ambiguous. The specimen was peripheral blood, collected 28 days after the second AZD1222 dose. The receptor was derived from an adult who received the AZD1222 COVID-19 vaccine. The CDR3 is CASSLDQRLTQYF. The CDR3 DNA reads as TGTGCCAGCAGCTTAGATCAACGTCTCACGCAGTATTTT.